Listed here are 9 T cell receptor beta chains from one sample, sequenced in a study of OX40 agonist ivuxolimab in advanced cancers. TCRdb keeps only in-frame clones here, not all; method: immunoSEQ multiplex PCR. The sample includes 47,000 or so clones, about 88% of them seen just once. The material was CD4+ or CD8+ T cells sorted from blood, obtained in a trial of the OX40 agonist ivuxolimab. The receptors were sampled from an adult with an advanced solid tumor such as melanoma, head and neck, liver or kidney cancer.

This clone appeared a few times. V usage is TRBV5-4 and J usage is TRBJ1-5, with TRBD1 as a possible D gene (5 bases). This CDR3 region has 14 residues. Trimming removed 0 bases at V and 5 bases at J, with 9 bases between. The germline gives CDR1 SGHNT, CDR2 YYREEE (reference sequence). The CDR3 sequence is CASSLGRDDQPQHF. The CDR3 DNA sequence: TGTGCCAGCAGCTTGGGCAGGGACGATCAGCCCCAGCATTTT.

V and J are TRBV4-2 and TRBJ2-5; D is perhaps TRBD1 (6 bases). Germline lookup yields CDR1 LGHNA and CDR2 YNFKEQ. V was shortened by 1 base and J by 2 bases, with 8 bases between the two germline ends. The CDR3 runs 14 residues. CDR3 sequence reads: CASSQGTEQETQYF. The CDR3 DNA is TGTGCCAGCAGCCAAGGGACAGAGCAAGAGACCCAGTACTTC.

The rearrangement joins TRBV7-9 to TRBJ2-1; 10 bases are shared with TRBD2. The CDR3 sequence is 18 residues long. Germline-derived CDR1 and CDR2 are SEHNR and FQNEAQ (reference sequence). The V and J ends lost 1 base and 7 bases, in that order; junction bases with no gene match: 13. As DNA, the CDR3 is TGTGCCAGCAGCTTAGATGCAACTAGCGGGACGTGGGATAATGAGCAGTTCTTC. Protein sequence: CASSLDATSGTWDNEQFF. The full variable domain, its missing parts supplied by reference TRBV7-9 and TRBJ2-1, is DTGVSQNPRHKITKRGQNVTFRCDPISEHNRLYWYRQTLGQGPEFLTYFQNEAQLEKSRLLSDRFSAERPKGSFSTLEIQRTEQGDSAMYLCASSLDATSGTWDNEQFFGPGTRLTVL.

This chain connects TRBV6-5 to TRBJ2-7; D perhaps matches TRBD1 (5 bases). This CDR3 is 14 amino acids long. Germline CDR1 is MNHEY and CDR2 is SVGAGI. The V and J ends lost 6 bases and 4 bases respectively, with 16 bases between them. CDR3 amino acids: CASSHQGLGYEQYF. The CDR3 region has the DNA TGTGCCAGCAGCCACCAGGGCTTGGGGTACGAGCAGTACTTC.

V and J are TRBV11-2 and TRBJ2-1, with D possibly being TRBD2 (5 bases). V was pared by 3 bases and J by 7 bases, with 19 bases between. There are 16 residues in the CDR3. CDR1 is SGHAT, CDR2 FQNNGV, per germline. CDR3 nucleotide sequence: TGTGCCAGCAGCTTCTCCGGAGGTTCAGGATGGAATGAGCAGTTCTTC. It is translated as CASSFSGGSGWNEQFF.

J is TRBJ1-1 and V is TRBV4-3; tentatively, D is TRBD1 (5 bases). CDR1 and CDR2 from the germline V gene are LGHNA and YSLEER. The CDR3 is 14 amino acids. Trimming cost V 11 bases and J 1 base, with 17 bases left between them. The CDR3 region has the DNA TGCGCCGCCCGAGGGGAAGGGACGAACACTGAAGCTTTCTTT. It translates to CAARGEGTNTEAFF.

The chain joins TRBV7-9 to TRBJ1-6; no clear D. V was trimmed by 1 base and J by 3 bases, leaving 4 bases between them. The germline V gene has CDR1 SEHNR and CDR2 FQNEAQ (reference sequence). The CDR3 has 14 amino acids. This CDR3 is CASSLGGYNSPLHF. CDR3 DNA sequence: TGTGCCAGCAGCTTAGGGGGCTATAATTCACCCCTCCACTTT.

This sequence joins TRBV7-9 and TRBJ1-1; D call uncertain. The CDR3 is 14 amino acids. Looked up from germline, CDR1 is SEHNR and CDR2 is FQNEAQ (reference sequence). V was shortened by 5 bases and J by 0 bases, with 10 bases between the two germline ends. The chain's CDR3 is CASSVGLLNTEAFF. The CDR3 region has the DNA TGTGCCAGCAGCGTTGGACTTTTGAACACTGAAGCTTTCTTT.

This chain connects TRBV15 to TRBJ1-1; 8 nucleotides align to TRBD1. With V trimmed by 3 bases and J by 6 bases, 12 bases remained unmatched. CDR1 is LNHNV and CDR2 is YYDKDF in the germline V gene (reference sequence). The CDR3 loop spans 16 amino acids. The CDR3 DNA reads TGTGCCACCAGCAGTTTCGAAGGGACAGGTGGTCCTGAAGCTTTCTTT. Translating it yields CATSSFEGTGGPEAFF.